This T cell receptor beta chain derives from a study of blood T cell repertoires in COVID-19. Study-level information: Researchers got acute and convalescent COVID-19 samples from the United States, Italy and Spain. PBMCs, B-cell-depleted T cells, or T cells were the source of the cDNA or gDNA that made up the material.

CDR1 and CDR2 (germline): LNHNV, YYDKDF (reference sequence). Trimming cost V 2 bases and J 6 bases, with 15 bases left between them. This CDR3 is 15 amino acids long. Original processing notes: Amplifying reference gene primers gave estimates of nucleated cell counts. Sequencing used immunoSEQ multiplex PCR; TCRdb keeps in-frame clones, though not all of them. The V and J calls and clone size were taken over from that table, and D and trimming were inferred from the DNA. The repertoire holds some 260,000 clones, nearly 90% seen once, with roughly 0.8% in the top ten. The chain recombines TRBV15 with TRBJ2-3, with D unclear. The sample was peripheral blood. The receptor was isolated from a woman in her 30s with acute or convalescent COVID-19. This CDR3 reads CATSRYRLSSDTQYF. For the CDR3, the DNA is TGTGCCACCAGCAGATACCGACTGTCCTCGGATACGCAGTATTTT.